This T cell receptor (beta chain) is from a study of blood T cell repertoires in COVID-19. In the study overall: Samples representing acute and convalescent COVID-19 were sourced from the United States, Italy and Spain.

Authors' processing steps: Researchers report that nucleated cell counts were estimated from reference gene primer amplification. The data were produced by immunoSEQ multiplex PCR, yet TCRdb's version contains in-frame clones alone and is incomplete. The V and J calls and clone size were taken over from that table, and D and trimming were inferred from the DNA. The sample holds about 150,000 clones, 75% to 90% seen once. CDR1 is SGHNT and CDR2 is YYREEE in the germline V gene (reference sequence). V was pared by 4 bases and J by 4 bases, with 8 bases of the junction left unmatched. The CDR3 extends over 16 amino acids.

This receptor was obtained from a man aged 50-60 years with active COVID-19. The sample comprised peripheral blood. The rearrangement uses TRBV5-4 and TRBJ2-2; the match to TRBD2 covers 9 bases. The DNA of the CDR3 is TGTGCCAGCAGCCGCGGGGGGGGAAGTGGCACCGGGGAGCTGTTTTTT. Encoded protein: CASSRGGGSGTGELFF. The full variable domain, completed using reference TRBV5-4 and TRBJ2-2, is ETGVTQSPTHLIKTRGQQVTLRCSSQSGHNTVSWYQQALGQGPQFIFQYYREEENGRGNFPPRFSGLQFPNYSSELNVNALELDDSALYLCASSRGGGSGTGELFFGEGSRLTVL.